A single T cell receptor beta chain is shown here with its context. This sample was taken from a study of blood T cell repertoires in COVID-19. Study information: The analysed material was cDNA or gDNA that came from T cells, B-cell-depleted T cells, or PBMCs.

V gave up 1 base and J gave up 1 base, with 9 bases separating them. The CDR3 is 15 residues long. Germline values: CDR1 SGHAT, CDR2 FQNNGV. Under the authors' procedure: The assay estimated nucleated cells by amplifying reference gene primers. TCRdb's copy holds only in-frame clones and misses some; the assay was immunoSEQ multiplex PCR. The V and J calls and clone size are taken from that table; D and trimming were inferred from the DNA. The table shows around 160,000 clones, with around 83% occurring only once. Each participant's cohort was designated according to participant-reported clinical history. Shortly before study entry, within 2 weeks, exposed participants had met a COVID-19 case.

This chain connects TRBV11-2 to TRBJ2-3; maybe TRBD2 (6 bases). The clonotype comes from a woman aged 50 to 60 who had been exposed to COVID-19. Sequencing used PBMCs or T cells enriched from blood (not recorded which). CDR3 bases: TGTGCCAGCAGCTTAGGGACTAAGGGCACAGATACGCAGTATTTT. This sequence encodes CASSLGTKGTDTQYF. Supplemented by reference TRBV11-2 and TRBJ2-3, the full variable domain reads EAGVAQSPRYKIIEKRQSVAFWCNPISGHATLYWYQQILGQGPKLLIQFQNNGVVDDSQLPKDRFSAERLKGVDSTLKIQPAKLEDSAVYLCASSLGTKGTDTQYFGPGTRLTVL.